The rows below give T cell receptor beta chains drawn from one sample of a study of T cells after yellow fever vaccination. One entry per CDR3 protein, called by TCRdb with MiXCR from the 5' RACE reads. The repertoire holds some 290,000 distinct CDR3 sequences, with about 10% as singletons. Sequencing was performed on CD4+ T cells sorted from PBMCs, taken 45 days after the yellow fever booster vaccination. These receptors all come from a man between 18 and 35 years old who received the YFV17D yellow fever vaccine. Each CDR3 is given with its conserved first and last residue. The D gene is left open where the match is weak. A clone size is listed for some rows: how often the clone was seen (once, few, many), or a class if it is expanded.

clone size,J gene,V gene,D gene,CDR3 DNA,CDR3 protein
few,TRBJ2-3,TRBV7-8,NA,TGTGCCAGCGTCCCACCCGGTGTTCACACAGATACGCAGTATTTT,CASVPPGVHTDTQYF
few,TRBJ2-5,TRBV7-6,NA,TGTGCCAGCAGTCGGGGCAAAGAGACCCAGTACTTC,CASSRGKETQYF
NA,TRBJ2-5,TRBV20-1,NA,TGCAGTGCTACTGCGGAAGAGACCCAGTACTTC,CSATAEETQYF
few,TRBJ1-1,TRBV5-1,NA,TGCGCCAGCAGCTTGGATCCAGGCAACCCTGAAGCTTTCTTT,CASSLDPGNPEAFF
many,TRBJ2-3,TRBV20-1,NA,TGCAGTGCTAGAGCTGGTGTCAGGACGGCAGATACGCAGTATTTT,CSARAGVRTADTQYF
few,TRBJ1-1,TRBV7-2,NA,TGTGCCAGCGCCGCTGGGGGTATGATGAACACTGAAGCTTTCTTT,CASAAGGMMNTEAFF
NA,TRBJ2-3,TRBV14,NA,TGTGCCAGCAGCCAAGATCGGGCGGCAAGAGCGTACACAGATACGCAGTATTTT,CASSQDRAARAYTDTQYF
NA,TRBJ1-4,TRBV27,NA,TGTGCCAGCCCCGCTCCCCAGTCACATAAGGAAAAACTGTTTTTT,CASPAPQSHKEKLFF
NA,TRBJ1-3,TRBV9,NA,TGTGCCAGCAGCGTAGCGGACAGACAGTCTGGAAACACCATATATTTT,CASSVADRQSGNTIYF
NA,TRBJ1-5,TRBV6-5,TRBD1,TGTGCCAGCAGTACAGGGGGCGGCAATCAGCCCCAGCATTTT,CASSTGGGNQPQHF
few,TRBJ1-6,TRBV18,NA,TGTGCCAGCTCACCTAGAGGTTCACCCCTCCACTTT,CASSPRGSPLHF
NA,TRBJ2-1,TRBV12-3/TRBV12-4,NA,TGTGCCAGCAGTTTTACAGGCTACAATGAGCAGTTCTTC,CASSFTGYNEQFF
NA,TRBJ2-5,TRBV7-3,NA,TGTGCCAGCAGCTTAAACGGACAAGAGACCCGGTACTTC,CASSLNGQETRYF
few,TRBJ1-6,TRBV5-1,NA,TGCGCCAGCAGCTTCCCAGGGCCAAATTCACCCCTCCACTTT,CASSFPGPNSPLHF
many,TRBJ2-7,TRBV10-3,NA,TGTGCCATCAGGGGGGATTCGCATGTGAACGAGCAGTACTTC,CAIRGDSHVNEQYF
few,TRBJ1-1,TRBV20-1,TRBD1,TGCAGTGCTAGAGAAAGGACAGGGGTTCGCACTGAAGCTTTCTTT,CSARERTGVRTEAFF
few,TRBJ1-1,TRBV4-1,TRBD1,TGCGCCAGCAGCCACCGACAGGGGAGGGTAGAATACTCTGAAGCTTTCTTT,CASSHRQGRVEYSEAFF
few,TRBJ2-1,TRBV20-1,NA,TGCAGTGCCGATCCGATGGACTCGTTAGATAACAATGAGCAGTTCTTC,CSADPMDSLDNNEQFF
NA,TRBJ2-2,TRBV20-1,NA,TGCAGTGCTTTGGGGCTCCGGGAGCTGTTTTTT,CSALGLRELFF
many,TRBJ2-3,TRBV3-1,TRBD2,TGTGCCAGCAGCCAAGATCTAGCGGGGGATTCAGATACGCAGTATTTT,CASSQDLAGDSDTQYF
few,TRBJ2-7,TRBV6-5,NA,TGTGCCAGCAGTTATTCGGGGGCTTTAGGTGACGAGCAGTACTTC,CASSYSGALGDEQYF
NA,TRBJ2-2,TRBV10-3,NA,TGTGCCACCCAGGGTGGGAACACCGGGGAGCTGTTTTTT,CATQGGNTGELFF
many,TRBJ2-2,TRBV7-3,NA,TGTGCCAGCAGGCCGTCCAGGGGGAACACCGGGGAGCTGTTTTTT,CASRPSRGNTGELFF
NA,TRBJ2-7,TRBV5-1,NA,TGCGCCAGCAGTAGGCGAGGGGTTTCCGAGCAGTACTTC,CASSRRGVSEQYF
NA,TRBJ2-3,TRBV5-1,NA,TGCGCCAGCAGCTCAGGGACACTCCCGCAGTATTTT,CASSSGTLPQYF
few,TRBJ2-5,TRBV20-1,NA,TGCAGTGCTAGGGACGGGGGAGAGACCCAGTACTTC,CSARDGGETQYF
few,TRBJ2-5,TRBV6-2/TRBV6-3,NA,TGTGCCAGCAGTTACGGAGGCAGCCGAGTCCAAGAGACCCAGTACTTC,CASSYGGSRVQETQYF
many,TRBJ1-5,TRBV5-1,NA,TGCGCCAGCAGCGTCGGGGAGCATAGCAATCAGCCCCAGCATTTT,CASSVGEHSNQPQHF
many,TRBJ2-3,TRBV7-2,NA,TGTGCCAGCAGCCGCGTCACAGATACGCAGTATTTT,CASSRVTDTQYF
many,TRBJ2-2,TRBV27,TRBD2,TGTGCCAGCAGTTTTAGCGGGGGCTCTCCCGGGGAGCTGTTTTTT,CASSFSGGSPGELFF
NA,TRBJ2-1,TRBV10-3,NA,TGTGCCATCACCAAAGGGGGGGCCGTCCCTTTCCACAATGAGCAGTTCTTC,CAITKGGAVPFHNEQFF
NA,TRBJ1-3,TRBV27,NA,TGTGCCAGCAGTTCCGAAGTAGTAGCCTCTGGAAACACCATATATTTT,CASSSEVVASGNTIYF
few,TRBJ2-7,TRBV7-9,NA,TGTGCCAGCAGCTTAGAGGTGACAGCGAACTACGAGCAGTACTTC,CASSLEVTANYEQYF
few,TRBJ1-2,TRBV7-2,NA,TGTGCCAGCAGCTCCTTCCCCTATGGCTACACCTTC,CASSSFPYGYTF
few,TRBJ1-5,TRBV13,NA,TGTGCCAGCAGCTCAAACCGGAATCAGCCCCAGCATTTT,CASSSNRNQPQHF
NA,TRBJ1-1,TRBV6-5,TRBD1,TGTGCCAGCAGTTACAGGGGGCTTAGAGCTTTCTTT,CASSYRGLRAFF
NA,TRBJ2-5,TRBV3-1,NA,TGTGCCAGCGAGTCGAGATCTGGAGAGACCCAGTACTTC,CASESRSGETQYF
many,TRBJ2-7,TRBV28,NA,TGTGCCAGCAGTTCTCGGTGGACAAGTAGCTCCTACGAGCAGTACTTC,CASSSRWTSSSYEQYF
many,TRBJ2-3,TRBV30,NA,TGTGCCTGGAGTGTTTTGGGGGCAGATACGCAGTATTTT,CAWSVLGADTQYF
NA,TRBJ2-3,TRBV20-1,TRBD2,TGCAGTGCTGTAACCCACGGGAGGGGGACAGATACGCAGTATTTT,CSAVTHGRGTDTQYF
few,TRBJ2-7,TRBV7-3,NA,TGTGCCAGCAGCTTACGGGGGGCCGACGAGCAGTACTTC,CASSLRGADEQYF
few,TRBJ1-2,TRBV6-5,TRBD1,TGTGCCAGCAGTAGTGGGTATAGGGGGCGCAATACCAACTATGGCTACACCTTC,CASSSGYRGRNTNYGYTF
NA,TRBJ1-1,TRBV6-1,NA,TGTGCCAGCAGTGAAGGCTGGTCGGGGAACACTGAAGCTTTCTTT,CASSEGWSGNTEAFF
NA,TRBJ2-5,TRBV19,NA,TGTGCCAGTAGTGCGGGCCGGGAGACCCAGTACTTC,CASSAGRETQYF
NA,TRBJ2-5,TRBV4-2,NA,TGTGCCAGCAGCCAAGCAGGTGGTCCAGGTTCGGGAGAGACCCAGTACTTC,CASSQAGGPGSGETQYF
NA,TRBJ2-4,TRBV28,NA,TGTGCCAGCAGAACATGGCAGGACCTATCTTGGTACTTC,CASRTWQDLSWYF
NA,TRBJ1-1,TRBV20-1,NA,TGCAGTGCTAGGCGGATGAACACTGAAGCTTTCTTT,CSARRMNTEAFF
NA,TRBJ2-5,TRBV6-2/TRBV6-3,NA,TGTGCCAGCAGTTATACGTGGCGAGTCAACCAAGAGACCCAGTACTTC,CASSYTWRVNQETQYF
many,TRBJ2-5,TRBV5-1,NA,TGCGCCAGCAAGGGCCTTACCGCAAAAGAGACCCAGTACTTC,CASKGLTAKETQYF
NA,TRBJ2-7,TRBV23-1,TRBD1,TGCGCCAGCAGCCGGGACAGGGGCCGCTACGAGCAGTACTTC,CASSRDRGRYEQYF
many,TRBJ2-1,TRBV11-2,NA,TGTGCCAGCAGCTTAGGGCAGGGGAACCCCAATGAGCAGTTCTTC,CASSLGQGNPNEQFF
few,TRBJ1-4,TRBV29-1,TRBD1,TGCAGCGTCGAGGACAGGGGTGAAAAACTGTTTTTT,CSVEDRGEKLFF
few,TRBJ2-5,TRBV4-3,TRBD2,TGCGCCAGCAGCCAAGATATCCCAGCGAGCGGGAGACAAGAGACCCAGTACTTC,CASSQDIPASGRQETQYF
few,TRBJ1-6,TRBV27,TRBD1,TGTGCCAGCAGTTTTGACAGGGTTGGGAATTCACCCCTCCACTTT,CASSFDRVGNSPLHF
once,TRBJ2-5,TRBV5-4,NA,TGTGCCAGCAGCTTGGCCGGACATACTAGACAAGAGACCCAGTACTTC,CASSLAGHTRQETQYF
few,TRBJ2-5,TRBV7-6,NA,TGTGCCAGCAGCCAAGGGGCAGTAGAGACCCAGTACTTC,CASSQGAVETQYF
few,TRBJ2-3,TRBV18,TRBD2,TGTGCCAGCTCACCACGCCAACTAGCGGAACGCACAGATACGCAGTATTTT,CASSPRQLAERTDTQYF
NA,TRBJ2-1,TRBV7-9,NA,TGTGCCAGCACCACGAGGCAGTCTATATTCAATGAGCAGTTCTTC,CASTTRQSIFNEQFF